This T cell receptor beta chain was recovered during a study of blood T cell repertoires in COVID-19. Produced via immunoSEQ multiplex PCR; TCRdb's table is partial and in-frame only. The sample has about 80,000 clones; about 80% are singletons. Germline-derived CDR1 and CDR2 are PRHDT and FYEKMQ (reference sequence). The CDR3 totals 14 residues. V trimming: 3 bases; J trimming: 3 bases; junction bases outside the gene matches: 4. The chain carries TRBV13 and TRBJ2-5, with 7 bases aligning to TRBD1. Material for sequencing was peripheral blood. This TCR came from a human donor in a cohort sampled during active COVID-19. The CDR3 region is CASSFGQVEETQYF. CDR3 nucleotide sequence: TGTGCCAGCAGCTTCGGACAGGTGGAAGAGACCCAGTACTTC. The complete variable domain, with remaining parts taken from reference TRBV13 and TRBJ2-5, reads AAGVIQSPRHLIKEKRETATLKCYPIPRHDTVYWYQQGPGQDPQFLISFYEKMQSDKGSIPDRFSAQQFSDYHSELNMSSLELGDSALYFCASSFGQVEETQYFGPGTRLLVL.